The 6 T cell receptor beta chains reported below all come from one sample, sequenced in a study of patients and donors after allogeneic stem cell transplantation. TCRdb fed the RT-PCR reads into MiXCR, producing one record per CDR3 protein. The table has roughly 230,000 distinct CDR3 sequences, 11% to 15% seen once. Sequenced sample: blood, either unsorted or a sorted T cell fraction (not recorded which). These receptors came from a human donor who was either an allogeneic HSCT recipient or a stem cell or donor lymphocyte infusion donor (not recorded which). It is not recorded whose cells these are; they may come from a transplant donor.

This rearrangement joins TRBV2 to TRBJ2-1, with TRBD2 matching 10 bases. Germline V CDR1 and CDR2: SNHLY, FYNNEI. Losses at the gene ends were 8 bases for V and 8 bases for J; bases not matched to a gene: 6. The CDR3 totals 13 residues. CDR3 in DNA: TGTGCCAGCGGCGCTAGCGGGAGTTATGAGCAGTTCTTC. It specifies CASGASGSYEQFF.

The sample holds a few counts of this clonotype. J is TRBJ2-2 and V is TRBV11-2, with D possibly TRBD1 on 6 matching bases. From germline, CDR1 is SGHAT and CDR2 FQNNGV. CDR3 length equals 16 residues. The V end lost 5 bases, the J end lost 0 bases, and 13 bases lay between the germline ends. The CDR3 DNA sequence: TGTGCCAGCAGCACCGGGACATTCGCGAACACCGGGGAGCTGTTTTTT. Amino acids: CASSTGTFANTGELFF.

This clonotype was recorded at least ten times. CDR3 in amino acids: CASKKTAEAFF. CDR3 bases: TGTGCCAGCAAAAAGACAGCTGAAGCTTTCTTT. The chain recombines TRBV12-3 or TRBV12-4 with TRBJ1-1; D possibly corresponds to TRBD1 (5 bases). Trimming stripped 7 bases from V and 6 bases from J, with 9 bases between. This CDR3 region has 11 residues.

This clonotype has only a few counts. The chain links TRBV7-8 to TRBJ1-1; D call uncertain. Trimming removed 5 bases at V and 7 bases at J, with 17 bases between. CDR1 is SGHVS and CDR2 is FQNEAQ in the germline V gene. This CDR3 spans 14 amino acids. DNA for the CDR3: TGTGCCAGCAGCCGAGATACCGGACGGAGTGAAGCTTTCTTT. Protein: CASSRDTGRSEAFF.

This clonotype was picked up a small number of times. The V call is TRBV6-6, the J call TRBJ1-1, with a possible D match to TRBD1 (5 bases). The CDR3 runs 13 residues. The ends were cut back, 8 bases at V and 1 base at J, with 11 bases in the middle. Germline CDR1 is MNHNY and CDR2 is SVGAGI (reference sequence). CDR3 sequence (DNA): TGTGCCAGCCTTGAAGGACAGAACACTGAAGCTTTCTTT. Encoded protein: CASLEGQNTEAFF.

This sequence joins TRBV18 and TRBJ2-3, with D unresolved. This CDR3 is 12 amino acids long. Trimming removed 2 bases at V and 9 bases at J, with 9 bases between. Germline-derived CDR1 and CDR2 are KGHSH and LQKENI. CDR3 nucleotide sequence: TGTGCCAGCTCACCAACGTCGAGCACGCAGTATTTT. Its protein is CASSPTSSTQYF. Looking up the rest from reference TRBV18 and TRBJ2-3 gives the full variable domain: NAGVMQNPRHLVRRRGQEARLRCSPMKGHSHVYWYRQLPEEGLKFMVYLQKENIIDESGMPKERFSAEFPKEGPSILRIQQVVRGDSAAYFCASSPTSSTQYFGPGTRLTVL.